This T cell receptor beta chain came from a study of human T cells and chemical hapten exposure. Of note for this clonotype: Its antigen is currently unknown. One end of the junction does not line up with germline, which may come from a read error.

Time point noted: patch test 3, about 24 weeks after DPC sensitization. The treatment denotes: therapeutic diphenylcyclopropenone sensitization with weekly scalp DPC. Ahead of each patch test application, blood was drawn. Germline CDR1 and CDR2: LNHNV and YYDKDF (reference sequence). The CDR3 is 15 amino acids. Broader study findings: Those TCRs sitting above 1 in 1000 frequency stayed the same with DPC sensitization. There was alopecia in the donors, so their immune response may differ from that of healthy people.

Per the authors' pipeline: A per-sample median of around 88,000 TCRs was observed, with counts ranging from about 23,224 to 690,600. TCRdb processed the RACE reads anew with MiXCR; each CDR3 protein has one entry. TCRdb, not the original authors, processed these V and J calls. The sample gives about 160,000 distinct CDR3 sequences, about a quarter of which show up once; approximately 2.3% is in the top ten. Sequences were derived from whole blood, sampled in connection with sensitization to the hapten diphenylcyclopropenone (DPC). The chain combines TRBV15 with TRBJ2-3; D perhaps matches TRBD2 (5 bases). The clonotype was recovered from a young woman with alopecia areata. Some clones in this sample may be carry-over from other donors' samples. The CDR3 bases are TGTGCCATCAGCAGATACCACGGCACGGGGGATACGCAGTATTTT. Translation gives CAISRYHGTGDTQYF.